This entry is about one T cell receptor (beta chain). The sample originates from a study of T cells in Graves' hyperthyroidism and ophthalmopathy. Study-wide context: Before treatment of any kind, peripheral blood was taken at initial diagnosis.

Researchers amplified the TCR beta CDR3 regions from RNA transcripts. The TCR CDR3 first-round RT-PCR relied on the HTBI primer set. TCRdb re-called the multiplex PCR reads through MiXCR, storing one row per CDR3 protein. Here the sample spans roughly 650,000 distinct CDR3 sequences, roughly 15% being singletons. The sequenced sample consisted of blood. This TCR was sampled from a woman aged 40 to 49 with Graves' ophthalmopathy.

The CDR3 spells CSASSDSPKIYGYTF. For the CDR3, the DNA is TGCAGTGCTAGTAGCGACAGCCCCAAAATCTATGGCTACACCTTC. The chain couples TRBV20-1 to TRBJ1-2, with TRBD1 as a possible D gene (5 bases). Germline V CDR1 and CDR2: DFQATT, SNEGSKA (reference sequence). V lost 3 bases and J lost 4, with 18 bases in between. The length of the CDR3 is 15 residues.